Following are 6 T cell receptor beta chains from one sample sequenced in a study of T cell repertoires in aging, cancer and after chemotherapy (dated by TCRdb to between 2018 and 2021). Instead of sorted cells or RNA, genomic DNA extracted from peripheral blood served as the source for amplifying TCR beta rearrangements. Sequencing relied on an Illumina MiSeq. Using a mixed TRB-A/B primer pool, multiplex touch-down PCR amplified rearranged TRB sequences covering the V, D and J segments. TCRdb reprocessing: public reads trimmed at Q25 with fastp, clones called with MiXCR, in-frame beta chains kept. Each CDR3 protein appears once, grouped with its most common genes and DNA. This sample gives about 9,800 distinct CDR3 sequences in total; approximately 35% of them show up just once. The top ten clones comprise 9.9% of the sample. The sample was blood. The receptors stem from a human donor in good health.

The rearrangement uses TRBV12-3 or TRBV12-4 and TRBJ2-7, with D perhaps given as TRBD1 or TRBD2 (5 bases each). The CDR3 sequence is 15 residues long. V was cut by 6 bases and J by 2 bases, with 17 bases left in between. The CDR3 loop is CASSHVGGPTYEQYF. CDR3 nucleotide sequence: TGTGCCAGCAGCCATGTTGGGGGTCCCACCTACGAGCAGTACTTC.

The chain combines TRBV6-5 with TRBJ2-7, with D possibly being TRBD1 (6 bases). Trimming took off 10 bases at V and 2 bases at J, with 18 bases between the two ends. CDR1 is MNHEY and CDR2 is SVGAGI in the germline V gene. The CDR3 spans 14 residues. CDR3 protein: CATRLGTLPYEQYF. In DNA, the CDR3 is TGTGCCACCAGGTTGGGGACACTTCCCTACGAGCAGTACTTC.

The CDR3 region is CASSYRWEVGNEQFF. The CDR3 coding sequence is TGTGCCAGCAGTTACAGGTGGGAGGTAGGCAATGAGCAGTTCTTC. The gene calls are TRBV6-6 and TRBJ2-1; tentative D call: TRBD2 (6 bases). Germline CDR1 is MNHNY and CDR2 is SVGAGI (reference sequence). The CDR3 is 15 amino acids. V was cut by 2 bases and J by 6 bases, with 14 bases left in between.

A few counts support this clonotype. The CDR3 DNA reads TGTGCCAGCTCACCCTCAGGCACAGATACGCAGTATTTT. Protein sequence: CASSPSGTDTQYF. The chain uses TRBV18 and TRBJ2-3; D is unresolved. The CDR3 totals 13 residues. The germline V and J ends were trimmed by 3 bases and 1 base, with 5 bases remaining between them. Germline CDR1 is KGHSH and CDR2 is LQKENI.

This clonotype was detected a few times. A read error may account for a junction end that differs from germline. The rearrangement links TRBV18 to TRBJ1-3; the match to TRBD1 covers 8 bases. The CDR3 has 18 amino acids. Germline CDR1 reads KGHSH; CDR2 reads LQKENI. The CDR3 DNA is TGTGCCAGCTCACCACGTCAGGGACAGGCGGTCTCTGGGAACACCATATATTTT. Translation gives CASSPRQGQAVSGNTIYF.

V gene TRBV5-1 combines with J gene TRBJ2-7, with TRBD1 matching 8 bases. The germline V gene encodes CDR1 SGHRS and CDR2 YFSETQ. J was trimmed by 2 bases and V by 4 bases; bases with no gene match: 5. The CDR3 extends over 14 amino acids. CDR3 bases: TGCGCCAGCAGCCCAAGGACAGGGCCCTACGAGCAGTACTTC. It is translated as CASSPRTGPYEQYF.